This entry describes one T cell receptor beta chain. What it binds is not known. A second about 7 to 12 cycle PCR used barcoded and J-beta primers. A single record per CDR3 protein comes from TCRdb applying MiXCR to the 5' RACE reads. The sample lists roughly 900,000 distinct CDR3 sequences; about 44% were seen once. This sample is drawn from a study of blood T cells in healthy people across ages. Study-wide results and limits: The fall in TCR beta diversity per million T cells was roughly linear with age.

V lost 6 bases to trimming and J lost 6 bases, with 18 bases between them. This CDR3 has 15 amino acids. Per the germline V gene, CDR1 is MNHEY and CDR2 is SVGAGI. This TCR was recovered from a young man in good health. The chain employs TRBV6-5 and TRBJ2-1; D unclear. Material for sequencing was blood. CDR3 sequence (DNA): TGTGCCAGCAGCCCGATTGGTCCCCCTTTCAATGAGCAGTTCTTC. As protein: CASSPIGPPFNEQFF.